These T cell receptor beta chains were read from a single sample in a study of T cells after posttransplantation cyclophosphamide. Only in-frame clones appear in the TCRdb table, and some are missing; sequencing was by immunoSEQ multiplex PCR. Listed for the sample are 40,000 to 55,000 clones, none seen a single time. Input material: PBMCs. These receptors were obtained from a man aged 35-49 years in good health, CMV-negative, and a related stem cell transplant donor. Both conserved end residues are part of each CDR3. A D gene is named only where the DNA matches it firmly. Clone size is given for some rows only: seen once, a few or many times, or a class if the clone is expanded.

j_gene: TRBJ2-5
abundance: many
v_gene: TRBV5-5
d_gene: -
CDR3aa: CASSLLNSETQYF
CDR3nt: TGTGCCAGCAGCTTGTTAAATTCAGAGACCCAGTACTTC

j_gene: TRBJ2-1
abundance: many
v_gene: TRBV7-9
d_gene: TRBD2
CDR3aa: CASSLRRLAGSYNEQFF
CDR3nt: TGTGCCAGCAGCCTCCGCCGACTAGCCGGCTCCTACAATGAGCAGTTCTTC

j_gene: TRBJ2-7
abundance: many
v_gene: TRBV6-6
d_gene: TRBD1
CDR3aa: CASKGQGASDEQYF
CDR3nt: TGTGCCAGCAAGGGACAGGGGGCGTCTGATGAGCAGTACTTC

j_gene: TRBJ2-5
abundance: many
v_gene: TRBV6-5
d_gene: TRBD1
CDR3aa: CASRDTGGRETQYF
CDR3nt: TGTGCCAGCAGAGATACAGGGGGCAGAGAGACCCAGTACTTC

j_gene: TRBJ2-7
abundance: many
v_gene: TRBV18
d_gene: TRBD2
CDR3aa: CASSPNPSGASYEQYF
CDR3nt: TGTGCCAGCTCACCGAACCCTAGCGGGGCCTCCTACGAGCAGTACTTC

j_gene: TRBJ1-1
abundance: many
v_gene: TRBV28
d_gene: TRBD1
CDR3aa: CASSLGDRVNTEAFF
CDR3nt: TGTGCCAGCAGTTTAGGGGACAGGGTGAACACTGAAGCTTTCTTT

j_gene: TRBJ1-3
abundance: many
v_gene: TRBV6-5
d_gene: -
CDR3aa: CASSYSSRGNTIYF
CDR3nt: TGTGCCAGCAGTTACTCGTCCAGGGGAAACACCATATATTTT

j_gene: TRBJ2-7
abundance: many
v_gene: TRBV29-1
d_gene: TRBD2
CDR3aa: CSVRTSGSYEQYF
CDR3nt: TGCAGCGTCCGGACTAGCGGATCCTACGAGCAGTACTTC

j_gene: TRBJ2-1
abundance: many
v_gene: TRBV7-2
d_gene: TRBD2
CDR3aa: CASSLLAGAGNEQFF
CDR3nt: TGTGCCAGCAGCTTGCTAGCGGGAGCGGGCAATGAGCAGTTCTTC

j_gene: TRBJ2-7
abundance: many
v_gene: TRBV7-2
d_gene: TRBD2
CDR3aa: CASSLGTSGVAYEQYF
CDR3nt: TGTGCCAGCAGCTTAGGAACTAGCGGGGTAGCCTACGAGCAGTACTTC

j_gene: TRBJ2-1
abundance: many
v_gene: TRBV29-1
d_gene: -
CDR3aa: CSVGQISSYNEQFF
CDR3nt: TGCAGCGTTGGGCAGATCAGCTCCTACAATGAGCAGTTCTTC

j_gene: TRBJ2-7
abundance: many
v_gene: TRBV9
d_gene: TRBD1
CDR3aa: CASSEGQGAYEQYF
CDR3nt: TGTGCCAGCAGCGAGGGACAGGGGGCCTACGAGCAGTACTTC

j_gene: TRBJ1-2
abundance: many
v_gene: TRBV28
d_gene: -
CDR3aa: CASSFRYLISSTDPSNYGYTF
CDR3nt: TGTGCCAGCAGTTTCCGTTATTTAATCTCTAGCACTGATCCCTCTAACTATGGCTACACCTTC

j_gene: TRBJ2-3
abundance: many
v_gene: TRBV28
d_gene: -
CDR3aa: CASRPSPLSTDTQYF
CDR3nt: TGTGCCAGCAGACCTAGTCCTTTATCCACAGATACGCAGTATTTT

j_gene: TRBJ1-3
abundance: many
v_gene: TRBV6-5
d_gene: -
CDR3aa: CASTTPSSGNTIYF
CDR3nt: TGTGCCAGCACGACACCAAGCTCTGGAAACACCATATATTTT

j_gene: TRBJ1-4
abundance: many
v_gene: TRBV5-5
d_gene: TRBD1
CDR3aa: CASRSGTGSNEKLFF
CDR3nt: TGTGCCAGCAGGTCGGGGACAGGGTCTAATGAAAAACTGTTTTTT

j_gene: TRBJ2-1
abundance: many
v_gene: TRBV7-6
d_gene: TRBD2
CDR3aa: CASSDSGISYNEQFF
CDR3nt: TGTGCCAGCAGCGATAGCGGGATCTCCTACAATGAGCAGTTCTTC

j_gene: TRBJ1-2
abundance: many
v_gene: TRBV30
d_gene: TRBD1
CDR3aa: CAWTAGQGGVGYGYTF
CDR3nt: TGTGCCTGGACGGCGGGACAGGGGGGGGTGGGGTATGGCTACACCTTC

j_gene: TRBJ2-5
abundance: many
v_gene: TRBV7-7
d_gene: TRBD1
CDR3aa: CATGQGQETQYF
CDR3nt: TGTGCCACCGGACAGGGCCAAGAGACCCAGTACTTC

j_gene: TRBJ1-5
abundance: many
v_gene: TRBV28
d_gene: -
CDR3aa: CASSFLNQPQHF
CDR3nt: TGTGCCAGCAGTTTCCTCAATCAGCCCCAGCATTTT

j_gene: TRBJ2-4
abundance: many
v_gene: TRBV28
d_gene: -
CDR3aa: CASSSVIVAKNIQYF
CDR3nt: TGTGCCAGCAGCTCTGTAATTGTAGCCAAAAACATTCAGTACTTC

j_gene: TRBJ2-7
abundance: -
v_gene: TRBV18
d_gene: TRBD1
CDR3aa: CASSHRGKEGSYEQYF
CDR3nt: TGTGCCAGCTCACACAGGGGAAAGGAAGGGTCCTACGAGCAGTACTTC

j_gene: TRBJ1-4
abundance: many
v_gene: TRBV4-3
d_gene: -
CDR3aa: CASSPAPRASEKLFF
CDR3nt: TGCGCCAGCAGCCCAGCCCCGAGGGCAAGTGAAAAACTGTTTTTT

j_gene: TRBJ2-7
abundance: many
v_gene: TRBV6-5
d_gene: TRBD2
CDR3aa: CASGGGPYEQYF
CDR3nt: TGTGCCAGCGGGGGGGGACCCTACGAGCAGTACTTC

j_gene: TRBJ1-2
abundance: many
v_gene: TRBV7-2
d_gene: -
CDR3aa: CASSSDEEARRYTF
CDR3nt: TGTGCCAGCAGCTCGGATGAAGAAGCTAGGAGGTACACCTTC

j_gene: TRBJ2-1
abundance: many
v_gene: TRBV6-4
d_gene: TRBD2
CDR3aa: CASSPQGASGRAAFF
CDR3nt: TGTGCCAGCAGTCCCCAGGGGGCTAGCGGGAGGGCGGCGTTCTTC

j_gene: TRBJ1-5
abundance: many
v_gene: TRBV21-1
d_gene: -
CDR3aa: CASSHLAYRAHQPQHF
CDR3nt: TGTGCCAGCAGCCACCTGGCTTACAGGGCGCATCAGCCCCAGCATTTT

j_gene: TRBJ1-1
abundance: few
v_gene: TRBV6-5
d_gene: TRBD1
CDR3aa: CATKGTGGRSTEAFF
CDR3nt: TGTGCCACTAAGGGGACAGGGGGTCGGAGCACTGAAGCTTTCTTT

j_gene: TRBJ1-5
abundance: many
v_gene: TRBV10-3
d_gene: -
CDR3aa: CAISETRDMSNQPQHF
CDR3nt: TGTGCCATCAGTGAAACCAGGGATATGAGCAATCAGCCCCAGCATTTT

j_gene: TRBJ2-2
abundance: many
v_gene: TRBV6-5
d_gene: -
CDR3aa: CASSLYYNTGELFF
CDR3nt: TGTGCCAGCAGTCTCTACTACAACACCGGGGAGCTGTTTTTT

j_gene: TRBJ2-1
abundance: many
v_gene: TRBV19
d_gene: TRBD2
CDR3aa: CASSPRLAGTSFSSYNEQFF
CDR3nt: TGTGCCAGTAGTCCCCGTCTAGCGGGAACATCTTTCAGCTCCTACAATGAGCAGTTCTTC

j_gene: TRBJ2-7
abundance: many
v_gene: TRBV10-3
d_gene: TRBD2
CDR3aa: CAINRIGLAGTYEQYF
CDR3nt: TGTGCCATCAATAGGATCGGACTAGCGGGGACCTACGAGCAGTACTTC

j_gene: TRBJ2-2
abundance: many
v_gene: TRBV6-1
d_gene: TRBD1
CDR3aa: CASSKGQGWTGELFF
CDR3nt: TGTGCCAGCAGTAAAGGACAGGGGTGGACCGGGGAGCTGTTTTTT

j_gene: TRBJ2-3
abundance: many
v_gene: TRBV11-1
d_gene: TRBD2
CDR3aa: CASSSRTSGRSDTQYF
CDR3nt: TGTGCCAGCAGCTCCCGGACTAGCGGGAGGTCAGATACGCAGTATTTT

j_gene: TRBJ2-5
abundance: few
v_gene: TRBV7-7
d_gene: TRBD2
CDR3aa: CASGLGAGGREETQYF
CDR3nt: TGTGCTAGCGGCTTAGGGGCGGGAGGACGGGAAGAGACCCAGTACTTC

j_gene: TRBJ1-2
abundance: many
v_gene: TRBV7-9
d_gene: TRBD1
CDR3aa: CASTASGQGYGYTF
CDR3nt: TGTGCCAGCACCGCTTCGGGACAGGGATATGGCTACACCTTC

j_gene: TRBJ2-7
abundance: many
v_gene: TRBV10-3
d_gene: -
CDR3aa: CAISGIAENEQYF
CDR3nt: TGTGCCATCAGTGGAATAGCGGAGAACGAGCAGTACTTC

j_gene: TRBJ2-2
abundance: many
v_gene: TRBV5-4
d_gene: TRBD1
CDR3aa: CASSLGGQGANAGELFF
CDR3nt: TGTGCCAGCAGCTTGGGGGGACAGGGGGCTAACGCCGGGGAGCTGTTTTTT

j_gene: TRBJ1-5
abundance: many
v_gene: TRBV18
d_gene: -
CDR3aa: CASSPSTNSNQPQHF
CDR3nt: TGTGCCAGCTCCCCTAGTACTAATAGCAATCAGCCCCAGCATTTT

j_gene: TRBJ2-1
abundance: many
v_gene: TRBV6-4
d_gene: -
CDR3aa: CASSDGDPTSEQFF
CDR3nt: TGTGCCAGCAGTGATGGAGACCCAACAAGTGAGCAGTTCTTC

j_gene: TRBJ2-7
abundance: many
v_gene: TRBV2
d_gene: TRBD1
CDR3aa: CASREDREGSYEQYF
CDR3nt: TGTGCCAGCAGAGAGGACAGGGAAGGTTCCTACGAGCAGTACTTC

j_gene: TRBJ2-1
abundance: many
v_gene: TRBV4-2
d_gene: TRBD2
CDR3aa: CASSQWREGRNEQFF
CDR3nt: TGTGCCAGCAGCCAATGGCGGGAGGGCCGGAATGAGCAGTTCTTC

j_gene: TRBJ2-3
abundance: many
v_gene: TRBV2
d_gene: TRBD1
CDR3aa: CASRTYVGTGGENTQYF
CDR3nt: TGTGCCAGCCGAACGTATGTGGGGACAGGGGGCGAAAATACGCAGTATTTT

j_gene: TRBJ2-1
abundance: many
v_gene: TRBV2
d_gene: -
CDR3aa: CASSKDSYNEQFF
CDR3nt: TGTGCCAGCAGTAAGGACTCATACAATGAGCAGTTCTTC

j_gene: TRBJ1-2
abundance: many
v_gene: TRBV28
d_gene: TRBD1
CDR3aa: CASSRDRGGVANYGYTF
CDR3nt: TGTGCCAGCAGCCGAGACAGGGGCGGAGTCGCTAACTATGGCTACACCTTC

j_gene: TRBJ1-2
abundance: many
v_gene: TRBV5-4
d_gene: TRBD1
CDR3aa: CASSTSGTEGYGYTF
CDR3nt: TGTGCCAGCAGCACTTCCGGGACAGAAGGCTATGGCTACACCTTC

j_gene: TRBJ1-2
abundance: many
v_gene: TRBV5-1
d_gene: -
CDR3aa: CASLSGTDSNYGYTF
CDR3nt: TGCGCCAGCCTCAGCGGTACGGACTCCAACTATGGCTACACCTTC

j_gene: TRBJ1-1
abundance: many
v_gene: TRBV18
d_gene: TRBD1
CDR3aa: CASSDINRGVRTEAFF
CDR3nt: TGTGCCAGCTCAGACATAAACAGGGGAGTTAGAACTGAAGCTTTCTTT

j_gene: TRBJ1-5
abundance: many
v_gene: TRBV28
d_gene: -
CDR3aa: CASSSPRTAGRQPQHF
CDR3nt: TGTGCCAGCAGTTCGCCCAGGACGGCGGGGCGTCAGCCCCAGCATTTT

j_gene: TRBJ2-6
abundance: many
v_gene: TRBV10-1
d_gene: -
CDR3aa: CASSSDSSGANVLTF
CDR3nt: TGCGCCAGCAGTTCCGACAGCTCTGGGGCCAACGTCCTGACTTTC

j_gene: TRBJ1-2
abundance: many
v_gene: TRBV5-6
d_gene: -
CDR3aa: CASSWENRVDGYTF
CDR3nt: TGTGCCAGCAGCTGGGAGAACAGGGTAGATGGCTACACCTTC

j_gene: TRBJ2-5
abundance: many
v_gene: TRBV19
d_gene: TRBD2
CDR3aa: CASSPSLAGVRETQYF
CDR3nt: TGTGCCAGTAGTCCATCTCTAGCGGGAGTTAGAGAGACCCAGTACTTC

j_gene: TRBJ1-2
abundance: many
v_gene: TRBV19
d_gene: -
CDR3aa: CASTPTGQGYGYTF
CDR3nt: TGTGCCAGTACGCCCACGGGCCAGGGCTATGGCTACACCTTC

j_gene: TRBJ1-5
abundance: many
v_gene: TRBV11-2
d_gene: -
CDR3aa: CASSKNGATQPQHF
CDR3nt: TGTGCCAGCAGTAAGAATGGGGCCACACAGCCCCAGCATTTT

j_gene: TRBJ2-1
abundance: many
v_gene: TRBV6-1
d_gene: TRBD2
CDR3aa: CASRASGTKYNEQFF
CDR3nt: TGTGCCAGCAGGGCTAGCGGGACCAAATACAATGAGCAGTTCTTC